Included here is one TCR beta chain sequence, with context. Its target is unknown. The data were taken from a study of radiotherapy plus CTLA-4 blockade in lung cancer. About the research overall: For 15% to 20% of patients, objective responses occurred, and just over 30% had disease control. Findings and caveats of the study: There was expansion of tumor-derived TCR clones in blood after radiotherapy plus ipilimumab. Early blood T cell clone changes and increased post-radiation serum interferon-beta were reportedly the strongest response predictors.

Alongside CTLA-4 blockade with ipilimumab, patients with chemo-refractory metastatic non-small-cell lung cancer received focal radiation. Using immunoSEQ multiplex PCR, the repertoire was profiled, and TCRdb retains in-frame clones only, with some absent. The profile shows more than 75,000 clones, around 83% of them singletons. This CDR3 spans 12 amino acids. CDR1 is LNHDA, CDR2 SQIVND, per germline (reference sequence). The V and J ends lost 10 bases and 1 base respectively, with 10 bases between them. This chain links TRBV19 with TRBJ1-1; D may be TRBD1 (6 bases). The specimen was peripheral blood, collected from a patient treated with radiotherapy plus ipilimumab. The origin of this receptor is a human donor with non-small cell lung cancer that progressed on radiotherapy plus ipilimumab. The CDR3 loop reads CATKDRNTEAFF. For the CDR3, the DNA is TGTGCCACCAAGGACAGGAACACTGAAGCTTTCTTT.